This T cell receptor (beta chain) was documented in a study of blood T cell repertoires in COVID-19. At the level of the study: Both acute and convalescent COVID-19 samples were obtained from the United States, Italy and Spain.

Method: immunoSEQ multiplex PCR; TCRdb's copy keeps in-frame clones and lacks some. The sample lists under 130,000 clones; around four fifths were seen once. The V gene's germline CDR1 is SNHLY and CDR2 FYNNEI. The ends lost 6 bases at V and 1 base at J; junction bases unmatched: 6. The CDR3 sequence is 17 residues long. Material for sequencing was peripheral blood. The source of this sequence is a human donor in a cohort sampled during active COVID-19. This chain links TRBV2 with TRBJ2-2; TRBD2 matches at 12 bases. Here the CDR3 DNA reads TGTGCCAGCAGGCGACTAGCGGGGGCCGGGAACACCGGGGAGCTGTTTTTT. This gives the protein CASRRLAGAGNTGELFF. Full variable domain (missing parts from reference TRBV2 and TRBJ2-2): EPEVTQTPSHQVTQMGQEVILRCVPISNHLYFYWYRQILGQKVEFLVSFYNNEISEKSEIFDDQFSVERPDGSNFTLKIRSTKLEDSAMYFCASRRLAGAGNTGELFFGEGSRLTVL.